The 17 T cell receptor beta chains below all came from one sample that was sequenced in a study of blood T cell repertoires in COVID-19. Only in-frame clones appear in the TCRdb table, and some are missing; sequencing was by immunoSEQ multiplex PCR. The repertoire holds 150,000 to 200,000 clones, with 89% as singletons. Sequenced sample: PBMCs or T cells enriched from blood (not recorded which). Source of these receptors: a woman between 35 and 50 years old with acute COVID-19.

This clone was seen only once. V usage is TRBV30 and J usage is TRBJ2-1; 9 nucleotides match TRBD2. The CDR3 totals 14 residues. CDR1 and CDR2 from the germline V gene are GTSNPN and SVGIG (reference sequence). The ends lost 1 base at V and 5 bases at J; junction bases unmatched: 3. The CDR3 is CAWSEGLAHNEQFF. The CDR3, as DNA: TGTGCCTGGAGTGAGGGACTAGCCCACAATGAGCAGTTCTTC.

V gene TRBV3-1 (or the pseudogene TRBV3-2) combines with J gene TRBJ2-7, with D possibly matching TRBD1 (5 bases). Trimming pared 1 base from V and 0 bases from J, leaving 10 bases between. The length of the CDR3 is 15 residues. Germline lookup yields CDR1 LGHDT and CDR2 YNNKEL (reference sequence). DNA for the CDR3: TGTGCCAGCAGCCAAGGACAGAGCTTCTCCTACGAGCAGTACTTC. Protein sequence: CASSQGQSFSYEQYF.

V is TRBV29-1 and J is TRBJ1-1; the D is unclear. V shed 4 bases and J shed 1 base, with 10 bases lying between them. The germline V gene has CDR1 SQVTM and CDR2 ANQGSEA. This CDR3 comprises 13 residues. The CDR3 coding sequence is TGCAGCGTTGTTGGCAGGAAGAACACTGAAGCTTTCTTT. Translating gives CSVVGRKNTEAFF.

This chain joins TRBV6-5 and TRBJ2-2; 10 bases match TRBD1. The V gene's germline CDR1 is MNHEY and CDR2 SVGAGI. The CDR3 consists of 15 residues. J gave up 4 bases and V 6 bases, and 5 bases lay outside the gene matches. For the CDR3, the DNA is TGTGCCAGCAGGAGACGACAGGGGGCCACCGGGGAGCTGTTTTTT. This encodes CASRRRQGATGELFF.

This clone was observed a handful of times. V is TRBV4-1 and J is TRBJ2-1, with a possible D match to TRBD2 (7 bases). V lost 1 base, J lost 5 bases, and 18 bases lay in between. This CDR3 contains 17 residues. CDR1 is MGHRA, CDR2 YSYEKL, per germline. The CDR3 nucleotides are TGCGCCAGCAGCCAAGCCAGGGGACTAACCATCCACAATGAGCAGTTCTTC. Translating it yields CASSQARGLTIHNEQFF.

The rearrangement uses TRBV19 and TRBJ2-3; possible D gene TRBD1, 6 bases. Germline CDR1 and CDR2: LNHDA and SQIVND (reference sequence). The CDR3 covers 15 residues. Between the trimmed V and J ends, which lost 5 bases and 2 bases, there was a span of 14 bases. CDR3 sequence reads: CASSSRDTPTDTQYF. In DNA form, the CDR3 reads TGTGCCAGTAGTTCCCGGGACACCCCCACAGATACGCAGTATTTT. Full variable domain (outside the CDR3, taken from reference TRBV19 and TRBJ2-3): DGGITQSPKYLFRKEGQNVTLSCEQNLNHDAMYWYRQDPGQGLRLIYYSQIVNDFQKGDIAEGYSVSREKKESFPLTVTSAQKNPTAFYLCASSSRDTPTDTQYFGPGTRLTVL.

This chain links TRBV5-1 with TRBJ2-1; 9 nucleotides agree with TRBD1. The CDR3 runs to 16 residues. Germline CDR1 and CDR2: SGHRS and YFSETQ. With V trimmed by 4 bases and J by 5 bases, 10 bases remained unmatched. Here the CDR3 reads CASSKQGAGGDNEQFF. The DNA of the CDR3 is TGCGCCAGCAGCAAACAGGGGGCAGGCGGGGACAATGAGCAGTTCTTC. The variable domain in full, completed from reference TRBV5-1 and TRBJ2-1, reads KAGVTQTPRYLIKTRGQQVTLSCSPISGHRSVSWYQQTPGQGLQFLFEYFSETQRNKGNFPGRFSGRQFSNSRSEMNVSTLELGDSALYLCASSKQGAGGDNEQFFGPGTRLTVL.

The chain links TRBV3-1 (or the pseudogene TRBV3-2) to TRBJ1-3; TRBD1 is a possible D gene (5 bases). Germline V gives CDR1 LGHDT, CDR2 YNNKEL (reference sequence). Trimming cost V 2 bases and J 7 bases, with 15 bases left between them. This CDR3 has 15 amino acids. Written as DNA, the CDR3 is TGTGCCAGCAGCCAATCCCCGGTGAAGGGGAACACCATATATTTT. Translation: CASSQSPVKGNTIYF.

The chain carries TRBV2 and TRBJ2-1; D is possibly TRBD2 (5 bases). The CDR3 has 18 amino acids. V shed 7 bases and J shed 5 bases, with 27 bases lying between them. In germline, CDR1 is SNHLY, CDR2 FYNNEI. The CDR3 spells CASTRPKIVSSDNNEQFF. The CDR3, as DNA: TGTGCCAGCACCCGACCCAAGATCGTTAGTAGCGACAACAATGAGCAGTTCTTC.

This clone was seen only once. The chain has TRBV5-1 and TRBJ2-3; maybe TRBD2 (5 bases). Germline loops: CDR1 SGHRS, CDR2 YFSETQ. The CDR3 length is 15 residues. V was pared by 4 bases and J by 0 bases, with 12 bases between. As DNA, the CDR3 is TGCGCCAGCAGCCCGACGGGGTCAAGCACAGATACGCAGTATTTT. Amino acids: CASSPTGSSTDTQYF.

V is TRBV9 and J is TRBJ1-2; perhaps TRBD1 as D (5 bases). The CDR3 loop spans 14 amino acids. Trimming took off 0 bases at V and 3 bases at J, with 9 bases between the two ends. The germline CDR1 and CDR2 sequences are SGDLS and YYNGEE. The CDR3 nucleotides are TGTGCCAGCAGCGTAGTTACAGGCGACTATGGCTACACCTTC. This encodes CASSVVTGDYGYTF. The whole variable domain, remainder taken from reference TRBV9 and TRBJ1-2, is DSGVTQTPKHLITATGQRVTLRCSPRSGDLSVYWYQQSLDQGLQFLIQYYNGEERAKGNILERFSAQQFPDLHSELNLSSLELGDSALYFCASSVVTGDYGYTFGSGTRLTVV.

In the case of this clone: One end of the junction is discordant with germline, which a read error may explain. The rearrangement links TRBV5-4 to TRBJ2-3; 10 bases are a match to TRBD2. The germline gives CDR1 SGHNT, CDR2 YYREEE (reference sequence). The CDR3 loop spans 17 amino acids. CDR3 nucleotide sequence: TGTGCCAGCAGTTTGGGACCACTAGCGGGGAGCACAGATACGCAGTATTTT. Translating it yields CASSLGPLAGSTDTQYF.

V usage is TRBV28 and J usage is TRBJ1-1; TRBD1 matches 8 bases. The CDR3 is made up of 13 amino acids. Germline V CDR1 and CDR2: MDHEN, SYDVKM. V was clipped by 6 bases and J by 4 bases; unmatched bases: 4. The CDR3 DNA is TGTGCCAGCAGCCACGACAGGGGCACTGAAGCTTTCTTT. This encodes CASSHDRGTEAFF.

The rearrangement joins TRBV9 to TRBJ2-7; 13 nucleotides align to TRBD2. CDR3 size: 15 residues. V gave up 3 bases and J gave up 5 bases; unmatched junction bases: 5. The germline CDR1 and CDR2 sequences are SGDLS and YYNGEE. The CDR3 DNA reads TGTGCCAGCAGCGACCACGGACTAGCGGGGGACGAGCAGTACTTC. It codes for CASSDHGLAGDEQYF.

The V and J genes are TRBV29-1 and TRBJ2-7; 8 bases match TRBD2. Germline assignment: CDR1 SQVTM and CDR2 ANQGSEA. Trimming at V came to 8 bases and at J to 3 bases, leaving 9 bases not matched to a gene. This CDR3 is built from 13 residues. DNA of the CDR3: TGCAGCACTCCCCGGGGGGGAATCTACGAGCAGTACTTC. As protein: CSTPRGGIYEQYF.

The chain has TRBV7-2 and TRBJ1-6; TRBD1 matches 8 bases. The J segment lost 7 bases and the V segment lost 1 base, leaving 6 bases of the junction unmatched. Germline loops: CDR1 SGHTA, CDR2 FQGNSA. The CDR3 is made up of 16 amino acids. The CDR3 loop is CASSLVSGQANSPLHF. For the CDR3, the DNA is TGTGCCAGCAGCTTAGTCTCGGGACAGGCCAATTCACCCCTCCACTTT.

This sequence joins TRBV4-1 and TRBJ1-2; the match to TRBD1 covers 8 bases. The CDR3 totals 17 residues. Germline CDR1 MGHRA, CDR2 YSYEKL. The ends lost 4 bases at V and 6 bases at J; junction bases unmatched: 16. CDR3 in amino acids: CASSLQVQGAGRHGYTF. As DNA, the CDR3 is TGCGCCAGCAGCCTTCAAGTTCAGGGGGCAGGACGGCATGGCTACACCTTC.